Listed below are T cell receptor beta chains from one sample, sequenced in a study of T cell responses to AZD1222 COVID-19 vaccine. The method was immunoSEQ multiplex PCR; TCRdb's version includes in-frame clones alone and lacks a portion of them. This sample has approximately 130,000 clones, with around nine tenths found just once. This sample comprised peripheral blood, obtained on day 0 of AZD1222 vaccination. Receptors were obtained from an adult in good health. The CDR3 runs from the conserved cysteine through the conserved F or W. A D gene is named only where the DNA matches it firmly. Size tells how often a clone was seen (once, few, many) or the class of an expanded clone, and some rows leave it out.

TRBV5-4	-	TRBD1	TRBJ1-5	TGTGCCAGCAGCAACGGACAGGGCAATGGGCAGCCCCAGCATTTT	CASSNGQGNGQPQHF
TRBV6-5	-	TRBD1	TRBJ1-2	TGTGCCAGCAGTCGTACTTTGGACAGGATTAGTGGCTACACCTTC	CASSRTLDRISGYTF
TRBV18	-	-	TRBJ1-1	TGTGCCAGCAAGACAGAAGGCGTTTCTGAAGCTTTCTTT	CASKTEGVSEAFF
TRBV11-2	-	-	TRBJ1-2	TGTGCCAGCAGCCAATTAGGGCAGTATAATTCGGGCTACACCTTC	CASSQLGQYNSGYTF
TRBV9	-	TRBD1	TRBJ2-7	TGTGCCAGCAGCGCTTTGGACAGGGGTTCGAGCGAGCAGTACTTC	CASSALDRGSSEQYF
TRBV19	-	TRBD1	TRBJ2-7	TGTGCCAGTAGTATATCGCCGTTCGGGACAGGGGGTAGTTACGAGCAGTACTTC	CASSISPFGTGGSYEQYF
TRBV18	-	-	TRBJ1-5	TGTGCCAGCTCACCAGCCAGCAGGAGCAATCAGCCCCAGCATTTT	CASSPASRSNQPQHF
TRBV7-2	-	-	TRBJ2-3	TGTGCCAGCAGCTTACTCACCGGGGGAAGTACAGATACGCAGTATTTT	CASSLLTGGSTDTQYF
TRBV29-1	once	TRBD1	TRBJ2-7	TGCAGCGCTGGCCGGGACAGGGTTAACCAGCAGTACTTC	CSAGRDRVNQQYF
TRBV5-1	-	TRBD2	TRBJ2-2	TGCGCCAGCAGAAGGCCGGGACTAGGAGACACCGGGGAGCTGTTTTTT	CASRRPGLGDTGELFF
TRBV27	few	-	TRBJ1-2	TGTGCCAGCAGTTTAGGGCCGAGGAACTATGGCTACACCTTC	CASSLGPRNYGYTF
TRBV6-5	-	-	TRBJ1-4	TGTGCCAGCAGTTACGCAGGGAATAATGAAAAACTGTTTTTT	CASSYAGNNEKLFF
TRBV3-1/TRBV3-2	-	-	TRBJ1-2	TGTGCCAGCAGCCCGGGGTGGGCAGGGACTGTCCTTCTTGCCTACACCTTC	CASSPGWAGTVLLAYTF
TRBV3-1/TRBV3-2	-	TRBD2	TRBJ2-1	TGTGCCAGCAGCCCGTCCCTAGGACTAGCGGGCCATGAGCAGTTCTTC	CASSPSLGLAGHEQFF
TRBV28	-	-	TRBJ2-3	TGTGCCAGCGGCCCCCTCACAGATACGCAGTATTTT	CASGPLTDTQYF
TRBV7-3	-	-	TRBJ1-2	TGTGCCAGCGGCACAGGCGTGGGGAACTATGGCTACACCTTC	CASGTGVGNYGYTF
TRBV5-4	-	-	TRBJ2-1	TGTGCCAGCAGCTCCGACGGGGTCCCGGAAGAGCAGTTCTTC	CASSSDGVPEEQFF